This passage covers 18 T cell receptor beta chains from one sample sequenced in a study of cytomegalovirus exposure and HLA in healthy donors. Here immunoSEQ multiplex PCR was the method, and the copy in TCRdb shows in-frame clones only, minus some. The profile shows around 52,000 clones, more than 80% of them singletons. Sequenced input: PBMCs. The receptors come from a woman aged 18-30 years in good health and CMV-seronegative.

V gene TRBV10-2 combines with J gene TRBJ2-1, with TRBD2 matching 10 bases. The germline gives CDR1 WSHSY, CDR2 SAAADI. The V and J ends lost 6 bases and 5 bases, in that order; junction bases with no gene match: 10. The CDR3 has 16 amino acids. CDR3 protein: CASRNAFLAGDNEQFF. The DNA for the CDR3 is TGCGCCAGCAGGAACGCCTTCCTAGCGGGAGACAATGAGCAGTTCTTC.

The chain couples TRBV5-4 to TRBJ2-3, with 7 positions matching TRBD2. Losses at the gene ends were 3 bases for V and 4 bases for J; bases not matched to a gene: 11. CDR1 is SGHNT and CDR2 is YYREEE in the germline V gene (reference sequence). CDR3 length: 16 amino acids. CDR3 loop: CASSWKPGGRADTQYF. The CDR3 DNA sequence: TGTGCCAGCAGCTGGAAACCGGGGGGAAGGGCAGATACGCAGTATTTT.

This clone came up a few times. The chain is built from TRBV27 and TRBJ2-1; 11 positions agree with TRBD2. The CDR3 is 13 amino acids. With V trimmed by 7 bases and J by 7 bases, 3 bases remained unmatched. CDR1 MNHEY and CDR2 SMNVEV come from the germline V gene (reference sequence). The CDR3 spells CASIRTSGNEQFF. CDR3 nucleotides: TGTGCCAGCATCAGGACTAGCGGGAATGAGCAGTTCTTC.

This chain uses TRBV7-3 with TRBJ2-2, with 8 positions matching TRBD2. Losses at the gene ends were 5 bases for V and 5 bases for J; bases not matched to a gene: 7. Germline-derived CDR1 and CDR2 are SGHTA and FQGTGA. The CDR3 totals 15 residues. This CDR3 reads CASSLMTGGTGELFF. The CDR3 region has the DNA TGTGCCAGCAGCCTAATGACGGGAGGGACCGGGGAGCTGTTTTTT. The whole variable domain, remainder taken from reference TRBV7-3 and TRBJ2-2, is GAGVSQTPSNKVTEKGKYVELRCDPISGHTALYWYRQSLGQGPEFLIYFQGTGAADDSGLPNDRFFAVRPEGSVSTLKIQRTERGDSAVYLCASSLMTGGTGELFFGEGSRLTVL.

The J gene is TRBJ1-2, the V gene TRBV11-3; D unresolved. The CDR3 loop spans 13 amino acids. The germline V gene encodes CDR1 SGHNT and CDR2 YENEEA. V lost 0 bases and J lost 4, with 6 bases in between. The CDR3 spells CASSLDAGYGYTF. CDR3 DNA sequence: TGTGCCAGCAGCTTAGACGCGGGCTATGGCTACACCTTC.

CDR3 in DNA: TGTGCCACCAGCGGATCCATGAGAGGTGTTCTACTTTACAATGAGCAGTTCTTC. This sequence encodes CATSGSMRGVLLYNEQFF. This chain links TRBV15 with TRBJ2-1, with D unresolved. The V gene's germline CDR1 is LNHNV and CDR2 YYDKDF (reference sequence). The ends were cut back, 5 bases at V and 4 bases at J, with 24 bases in the middle. This CDR3 has 18 residues.

V usage is TRBV7-9 and J usage is TRBJ1-2; D gene unclear. Germline CDR1 reads SEHNR; CDR2 reads FQNEAQ (reference sequence). With 0 bases removed from V and 7 bases from J, the gap between germline ends came to 21 bases. The CDR3 loop spans 17 amino acids. This CDR3 is CASSLATFDGILGGYTF. The CDR3 bases are TGTGCCAGCAGCTTAGCGACTTTCGACGGGATCCTAGGTGGCTACACCTTC.

The table lists this clone with a few counts. The chain carries TRBV7-6 and TRBJ1-1; TRBD1 matches 12 bases. V was pared by 2 bases and J by 3 bases, with 7 bases of the junction left unmatched. The CDR3 covers 17 residues. Germline V gene sequence: CDR1 SGHVS, CDR2 FNYEAQ. In DNA, the CDR3 is TGTGCCAGCAGCTTACTCGGGACAGGGGGCGCAGACACTGAAGCTTTCTTT. This codes for CASSLLGTGGADTEAFF.

The chain has TRBV6-5 and TRBJ1-2, with 11 bases that match TRBD1. The length of the CDR3 is 16 residues. Germline V lookup: CDR1 MNHEY, CDR2 SVGAGI. The V segment lost 2 bases and the J segment 6 bases; nucleotides outside the gene matches: 8. The CDR3 nucleotides read TGTGCCAGCAGTTACACGTACAGGACAGGGGGCGATGGCTACACCTTC. Translating gives CASSYTYRTGGDGYTF.

The chain couples TRBV7-2 to TRBJ2-1; 8 bases line up with TRBD1. Per the germline V gene, CDR1 is SGHTA and CDR2 is FQGNSA. The CDR3 covers 13 residues. V lost 5 bases and J lost 6; bases outside the gene matches: 3. The CDR3 loop reads CASSPQGVNEQFF. CDR3 DNA sequence: TGTGCCAGCAGCCCACAGGGGGTCAATGAGCAGTTCTTC.

This clone was recorded once. This chain connects TRBV28 to TRBJ2-7, with D perhaps TRBD2 (6 bases). Germline CDR1 is MDHEN and CDR2 is SYDVKM. The CDR3 consists of 14 residues. The ends were cut back, 5 bases at V and 4 bases at J, with 15 bases in the middle. The CDR3 spells CASSPGGVLYEQYV. In DNA, the CDR3 is TGTGCCAGCAGTCCCGGGGGAGTCCTTTACGAGCAGTACGTC.

V and J are TRBV6-1 and TRBJ2-3, with unresolved D. This CDR3 is built from 15 residues. CDR1 is MNHNS and CDR2 is SASEGT in the germline V gene. The V and J ends lost 4 bases and 0 bases respectively, with 11 bases between them. Here the CDR3 reads CASSVSPSSTDTQYF. For the CDR3, the DNA is TGTGCCAGCAGTGTAAGCCCGAGCAGCACAGATACGCAGTATTTT.

This chain joins TRBV27 and TRBJ1-1, with TRBD1 matching 12 bases. The junction had 5 bases not matched to a gene; V was cut back by 3 bases and J by 3 bases. The CDR3 has 16 residues. Germline CDR1 is MNHEY and CDR2 is SMNVEV (reference sequence). For the CDR3, the DNA is TGTGCCAGCAGTTTGTGGGACAGGGGGCTGTACACTGAAGCTTTCTTT. It encodes CASSLWDRGLYTEAFF.

The chain couples TRBV9 to TRBJ2-1; 9 nucleotides match TRBD2. J lost 6 bases, V lost 0 bases, and 4 bases had no gene match. Germline V lookup: CDR1 SGDLS, CDR2 YYNGEE. The CDR3 contains 15 residues. The CDR3 bases are TGTGCCAGCAGCGTAGTTGCGGGAGGGTCCAATGAGCAGTTCTTC. Translating gives CASSVVAGGSNEQFF.

The chain couples TRBV7-9 to TRBJ2-7; possible D gene TRBD1, 6 bases. Germline-derived CDR1 and CDR2 are SEHNR and FQNEAQ (reference sequence). The CDR3 has 12 residues. The ends were cut back, 1 base at V and 5 bases at J, with 6 bases in the middle. The CDR3: CASSLDRDEQYV. CDR3 in DNA: TGTGCCAGCAGCTTAGACAGGGACGAGCAGTACGTC.

In this sample, this clone turned up once. The chain has TRBV13 and TRBJ2-3, with 8 positions matching TRBD2. The trim removed 4 bases at V and 4 bases at J, leaving 10 bases unmatched. Germline assignment: CDR1 PRHDT and CDR2 FYEKMQ (reference sequence). CDR3 length equals 16 residues. As DNA, the CDR3 is TGTGCCAGCAGCTCCCGGACGGGGGGGATCCCAGATACGCAGTATTTT. This codes for CASSSRTGGIPDTQYF.

J is TRBJ1-5 and V is TRBV27, with 7 positions matching TRBD1. Germline V gene sequence: CDR1 MNHEY, CDR2 SMNVEV (reference sequence). The J segment lost 0 bases and the V segment lost 6 bases, leaving 11 bases of the junction unmatched. This CDR3 contains 17 residues. The CDR3 region has the DNA TGTGCCAGCAGCGAGACAGGGTTGAGCTATAGCAATCAGCCCCAGCATTTT. It codes for CASSETGLSYSNQPQHF.

This clone was observed a single time. The same CDR3 is also encoded by other DNA sequences in this sample. This chain links TRBV5-6 with TRBJ2-7; TRBD1 agrees at 10 bases. The CDR3 sequence is 15 residues long. Per the germline V gene, CDR1 is SGHDT and CDR2 is YYEEEE. The CDR3 reads CASVLSGTGAYEQYV. Written as DNA, the CDR3 is TGTGCCAGCGTCCTCTCCGGGACAGGGGCTTACGAGCAGTACGTT.